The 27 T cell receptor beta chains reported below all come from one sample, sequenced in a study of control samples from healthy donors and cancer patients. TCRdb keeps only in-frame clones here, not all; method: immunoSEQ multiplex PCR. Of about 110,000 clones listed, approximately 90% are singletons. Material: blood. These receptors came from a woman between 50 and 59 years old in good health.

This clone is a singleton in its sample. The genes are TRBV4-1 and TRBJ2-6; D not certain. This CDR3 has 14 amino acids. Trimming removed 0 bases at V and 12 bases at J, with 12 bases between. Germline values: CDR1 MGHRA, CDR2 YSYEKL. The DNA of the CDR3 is TGCGCCAGCAGCCAAGATGATGAGGTAGGCGTCCTGACTTTC. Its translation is CASSQDDEVGVLTF.

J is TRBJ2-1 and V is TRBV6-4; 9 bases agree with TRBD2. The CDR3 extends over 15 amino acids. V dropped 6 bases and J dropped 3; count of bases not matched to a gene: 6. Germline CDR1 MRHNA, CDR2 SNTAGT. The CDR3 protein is CASSSLAGIYNEQFF. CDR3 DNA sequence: TGTGCCAGCAGCAGTCTAGCGGGGATCTACAATGAGCAGTTCTTC.

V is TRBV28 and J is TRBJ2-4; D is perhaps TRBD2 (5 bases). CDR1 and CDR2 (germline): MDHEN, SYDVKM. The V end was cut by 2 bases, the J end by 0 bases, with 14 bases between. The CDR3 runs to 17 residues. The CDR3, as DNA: TGTGCCAGCAGTTTACGGCGGGCGGCTCTAGCCAAAAACATTCAGTACTTC. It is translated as CASSLRRAALAKNIQYF.

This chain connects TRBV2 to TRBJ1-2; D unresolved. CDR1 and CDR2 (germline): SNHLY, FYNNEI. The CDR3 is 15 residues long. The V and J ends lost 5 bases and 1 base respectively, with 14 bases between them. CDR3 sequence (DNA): TGTGCCAGCAGTTACGGACGGACCCGTAACTATGGCTACACCTTC. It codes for CASSYGRTRNYGYTF.

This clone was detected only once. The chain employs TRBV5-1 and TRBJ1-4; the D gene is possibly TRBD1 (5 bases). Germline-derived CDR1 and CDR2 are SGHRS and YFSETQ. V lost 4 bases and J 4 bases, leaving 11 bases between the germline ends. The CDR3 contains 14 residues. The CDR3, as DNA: TGCGCCAGCAGCGGACAAAGCCTTAATGAAAAACTGTTTTTT. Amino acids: CASSGQSLNEKLFF.

This CDR3 is CASSLTGGVLYEQFF. CDR3 nucleotide sequence: TGTGCCAGTAGTCTTACAGGGGGCGTATTATATGAGCAGTTCTTC. This sequence joins TRBV19 and TRBJ2-1; 9 bases agree with TRBD1. Looked up from germline, CDR1 is LNHDA and CDR2 is SQIVND (reference sequence). V shed 5 bases and J 8 bases; nucleotides not matched to a gene: 10. The CDR3 is 15 residues long.

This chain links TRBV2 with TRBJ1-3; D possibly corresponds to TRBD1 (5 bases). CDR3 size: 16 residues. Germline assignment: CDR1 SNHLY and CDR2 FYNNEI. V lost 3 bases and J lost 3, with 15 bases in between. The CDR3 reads CASSDSGPLGGNTIYF. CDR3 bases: TGTGCCAGCAGTGATTCGGGGCCGTTGGGTGGAAACACCATATATTTT.

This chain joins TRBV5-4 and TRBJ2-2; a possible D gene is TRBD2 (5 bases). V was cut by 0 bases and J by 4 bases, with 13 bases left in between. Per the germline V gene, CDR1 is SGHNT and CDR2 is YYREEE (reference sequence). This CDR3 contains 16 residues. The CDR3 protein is CASSLDGRGFTGELFF. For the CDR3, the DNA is TGTGCCAGCAGCTTGGACGGTCGGGGTTTCACCGGGGAGCTGTTTTTT. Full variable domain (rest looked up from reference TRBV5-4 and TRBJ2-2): ETGVTQSPTHLIKTRGQQVTLRCSSQSGHNTVSWYQQALGQGPQFIFQYYREEENGRGNFPPRFSGLQFPNYSSELNVNALELDDSALYLCASSLDGRGFTGELFFGEGSRLTVL.

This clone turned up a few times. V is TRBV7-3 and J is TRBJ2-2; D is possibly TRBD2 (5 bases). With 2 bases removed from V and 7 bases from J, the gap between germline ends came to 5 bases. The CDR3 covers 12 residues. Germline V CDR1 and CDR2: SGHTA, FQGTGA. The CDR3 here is CASSLEGGELFF. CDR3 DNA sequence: TGTGCCAGCAGCTTAGAGGGCGGGGAGCTGTTTTTT.

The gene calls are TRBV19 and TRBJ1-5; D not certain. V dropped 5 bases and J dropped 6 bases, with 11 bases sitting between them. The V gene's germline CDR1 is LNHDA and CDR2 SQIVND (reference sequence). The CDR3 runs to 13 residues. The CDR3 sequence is CASSGEGSQPQHF. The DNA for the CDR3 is TGTGCCAGTAGTGGAGAGGGCTCTCAGCCCCAGCATTTT.

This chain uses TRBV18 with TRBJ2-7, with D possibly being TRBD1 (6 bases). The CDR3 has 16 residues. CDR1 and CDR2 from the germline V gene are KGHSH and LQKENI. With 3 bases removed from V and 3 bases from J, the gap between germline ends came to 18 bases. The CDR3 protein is CASSPRQENIFYEQYV. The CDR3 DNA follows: TGTGCCAGCTCACCCCGACAGGAAAACATATTCTACGAGCAGTACGTC.

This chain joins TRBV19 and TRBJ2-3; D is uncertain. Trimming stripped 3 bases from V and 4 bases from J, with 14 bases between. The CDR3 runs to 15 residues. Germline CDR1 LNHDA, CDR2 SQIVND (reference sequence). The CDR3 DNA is TGTGCCAGTAGTATCAGGAGCGTTTGGCCAGATACGCAGTATTTT. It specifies CASSIRSVWPDTQYF.

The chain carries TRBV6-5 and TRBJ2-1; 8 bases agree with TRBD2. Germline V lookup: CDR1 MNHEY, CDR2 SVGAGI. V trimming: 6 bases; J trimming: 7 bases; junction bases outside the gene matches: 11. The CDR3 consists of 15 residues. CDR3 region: CASSSSGSRANEQFF. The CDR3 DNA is TGTGCCAGCAGCTCCAGCGGGAGTCGCGCTAATGAGCAGTTCTTC.

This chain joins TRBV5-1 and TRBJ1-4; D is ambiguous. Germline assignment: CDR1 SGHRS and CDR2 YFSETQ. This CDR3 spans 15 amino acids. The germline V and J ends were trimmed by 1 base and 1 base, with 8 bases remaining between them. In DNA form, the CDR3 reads TGCGCCAGCAGCTTGATCGGAGGAACTAATGAAAAACTGTTTTTT. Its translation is CASSLIGGTNEKLFF.

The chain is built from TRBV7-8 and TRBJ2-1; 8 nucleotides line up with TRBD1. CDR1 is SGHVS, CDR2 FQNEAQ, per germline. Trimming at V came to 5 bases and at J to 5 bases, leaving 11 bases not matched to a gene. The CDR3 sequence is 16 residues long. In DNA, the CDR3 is TGTGCCAGCAGCCTCCCAGACAGGGGAGGCGACAATGAGCAGTTCTTC. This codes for CASSLPDRGGDNEQFF.

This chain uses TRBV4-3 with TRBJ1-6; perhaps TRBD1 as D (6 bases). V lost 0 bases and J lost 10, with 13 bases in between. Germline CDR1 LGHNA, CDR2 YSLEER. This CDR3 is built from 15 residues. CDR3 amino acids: CASSQDRGGRSPLHF. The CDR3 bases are TGCGCCAGCAGCCAAGACAGGGGTGGTAGATCACCCCTCCACTTT.

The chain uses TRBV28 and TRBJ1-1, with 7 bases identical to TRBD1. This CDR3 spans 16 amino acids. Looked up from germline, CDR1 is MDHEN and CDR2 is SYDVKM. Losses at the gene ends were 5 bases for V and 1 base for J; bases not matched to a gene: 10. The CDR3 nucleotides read TGTGCCAGCAGTCCGGTCAGGGGGGCGGGGAACACTGAAGCTTTCTTT. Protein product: CASSPVRGAGNTEAFF.

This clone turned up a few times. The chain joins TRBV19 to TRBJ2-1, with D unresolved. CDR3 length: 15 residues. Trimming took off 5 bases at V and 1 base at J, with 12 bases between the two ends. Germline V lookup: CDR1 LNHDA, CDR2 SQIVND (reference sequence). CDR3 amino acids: CASSSTGISYNEQFF. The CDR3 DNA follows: TGTGCCAGTAGTTCAACTGGGATATCCTACAATGAGCAGTTCTTC.

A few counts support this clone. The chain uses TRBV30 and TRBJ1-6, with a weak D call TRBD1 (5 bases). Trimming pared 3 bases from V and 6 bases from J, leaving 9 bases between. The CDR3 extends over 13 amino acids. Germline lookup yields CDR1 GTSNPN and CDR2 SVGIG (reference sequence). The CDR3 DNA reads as TGTGCCTGGAGGACAGCGTCTAATTCACCCCTCCACTTT. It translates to CAWRTASNSPLHF.

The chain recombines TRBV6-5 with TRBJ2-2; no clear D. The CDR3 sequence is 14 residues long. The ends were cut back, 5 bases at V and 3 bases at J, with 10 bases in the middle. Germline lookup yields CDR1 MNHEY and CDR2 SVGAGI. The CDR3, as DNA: TGTGCCAGCAGTCCGGACCGATACACCGGGGAGCTGTTTTTT. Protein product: CASSPDRYTGELFF.

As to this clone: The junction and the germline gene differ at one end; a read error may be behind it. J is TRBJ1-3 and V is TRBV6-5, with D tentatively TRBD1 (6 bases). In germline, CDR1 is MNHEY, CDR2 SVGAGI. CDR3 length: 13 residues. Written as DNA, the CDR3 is TGTGCCAGCAGACGATCTCCGCTTGTAGGACAGCCATTT. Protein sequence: CASRRSPLVGQPF.

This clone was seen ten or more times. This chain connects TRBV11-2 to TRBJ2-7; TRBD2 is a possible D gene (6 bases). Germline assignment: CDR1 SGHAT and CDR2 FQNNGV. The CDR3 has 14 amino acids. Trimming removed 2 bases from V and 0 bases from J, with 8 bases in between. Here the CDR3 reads CASSLSGSSYEQYV. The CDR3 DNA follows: TGTGCCAGCAGCTTATCCGGGAGCTCCTACGAGCAGTACGTC.

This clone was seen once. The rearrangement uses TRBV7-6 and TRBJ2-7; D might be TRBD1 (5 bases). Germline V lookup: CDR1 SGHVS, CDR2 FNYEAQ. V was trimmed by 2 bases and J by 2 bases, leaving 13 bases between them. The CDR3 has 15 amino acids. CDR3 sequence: CASSLRGGATYEQYF. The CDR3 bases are TGTGCCAGCAGCTTAAGGGGCGGAGCCACCTACGAGCAGTACTTC.

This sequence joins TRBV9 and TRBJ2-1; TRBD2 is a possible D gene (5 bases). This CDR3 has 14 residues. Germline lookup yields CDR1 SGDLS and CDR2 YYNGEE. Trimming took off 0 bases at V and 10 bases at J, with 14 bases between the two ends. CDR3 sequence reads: CASSVDGMPWEQFF. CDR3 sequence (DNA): TGTGCCAGCAGCGTAGACGGGATGCCATGGGAGCAGTTCTTC. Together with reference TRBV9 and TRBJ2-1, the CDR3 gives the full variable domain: DSGVTQTPKHLITATGQRVTLRCSPRSGDLSVYWYQQSLDQGLQFLIQYYNGEERAKGNILERFSAQQFPDLHSELNLSSLELGDSALYFCASSVDGMPWEQFFGPGTRLTVL.

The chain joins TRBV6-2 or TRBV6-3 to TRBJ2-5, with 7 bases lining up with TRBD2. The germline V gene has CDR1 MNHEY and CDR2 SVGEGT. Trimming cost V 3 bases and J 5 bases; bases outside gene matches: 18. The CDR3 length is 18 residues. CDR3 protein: CASSYQTLDQNGGETQYF. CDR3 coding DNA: TGTGCCAGCAGTTATCAAACGCTAGACCAGAACGGGGGGGAGACCCAGTACTTC.

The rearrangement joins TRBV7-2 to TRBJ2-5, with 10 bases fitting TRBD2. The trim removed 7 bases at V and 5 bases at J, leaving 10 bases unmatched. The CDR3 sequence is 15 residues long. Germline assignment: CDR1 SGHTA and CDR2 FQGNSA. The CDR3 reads CASKSLAGVGETQYF. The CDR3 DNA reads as TGTGCCAGCAAAAGCCTAGCGGGAGTGGGCGAGACCCAGTACTTC.

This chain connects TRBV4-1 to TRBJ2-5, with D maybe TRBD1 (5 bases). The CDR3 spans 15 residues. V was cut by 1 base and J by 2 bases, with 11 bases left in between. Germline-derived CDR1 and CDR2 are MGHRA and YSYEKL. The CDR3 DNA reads TGCGCCAGCAGCCAAGCAGGGCTGGGTCAAGAGACCCAGTACTTC. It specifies CASSQAGLGQETQYF.